Presented here are 27 T cell receptor beta chains from one specimen sequenced in a study of PD-1 blockade in classical Hodgkin lymphoma. Profiled with immunoSEQ multiplex PCR; TCRdb holds only in-frame clones, not every one. The sample consists of 23,000 or so clones, 81% of them appearing once. The time point: cycle 4 day 1 (C4D1), after 6 weeks of nivolumab. Brentuximab vedotin exposure varied among the patients, all of whom had relapsed after autologous stem cell transplantation. The source was peripheral blood mononuclear cells (PBMCs), collected before the fourth cycle of nivolumab. Every receptor here comes from a human donor with classical Hodgkin lymphoma.

The chain is built from TRBV10-2 and TRBJ2-1; D tentatively fits TRBD1 or TRBD2 (5 bases each). Trimming removed 2 bases at V and 9 bases at J, with 14 bases between. Germline V CDR1 and CDR2: WSHSY, SAAADI. The CDR3 runs 14 residues. DNA for the CDR3: TGCGCCAGCAGTGAGAGCAGGGAGAACGGTGAGCAGTTCTTC. Encoded protein: CASSESRENGEQFF.

The chain has TRBV5-1 and TRBJ2-7; 8 positions agree with TRBD2. CDR1 is SGHRS and CDR2 is YFSETQ in the germline V gene. The CDR3 sequence is 15 residues long. Trimming removed 0 bases from V and 4 bases from J; junction bases left unmatched: 6. The CDR3, as DNA: TGCGCCAGCAGCTTGGAGTCTAGCGGGCTATACGAGCAGTACTTC. This encodes CASSLESSGLYEQYF.

The chain carries TRBV6-1 and TRBJ1-1, with 7 positions matching TRBD1. In germline, CDR1 is MNHNS, CDR2 SASEGT. V trimming: 4 bases; J trimming: 6 bases; junction bases outside the gene matches: 11. The CDR3 is 15 residues long. The CDR3 protein is CASSGRTGFRPEAFF. DNA of the CDR3: TGTGCCAGCAGTGGTCGGACAGGATTTAGGCCTGAAGCTTTCTTT.

The genes are TRBV5-6 and TRBJ1-4; the D gene is possibly TRBD1 (6 bases). The germline gives CDR1 SGHDT, CDR2 YYEEEE. This CDR3 has 15 residues. Trimming shortened V by 4 bases and J by 8 bases, and 18 bases separated the two germline ends. The CDR3, as DNA: TGTGCCAGCAGCCCCCCCGGGGGGGGCAGAGAAAAACTGTTTTTT. This translates into CASSPPGGGREKLFF.

This clone has just a few counts. This sequence joins TRBV30 and TRBJ1-5; TRBD1 matches at 7 bases. In germline, CDR1 is GTSNPN, CDR2 SVGIG (reference sequence). Trimming cost V 2 bases and J 4 bases; bases outside gene matches: 2. The CDR3 length is 13 residues. Here the CDR3 reads CAWSPTGNQPQHF. CDR3 in DNA: TGTGCCTGGAGTCCGACAGGGAATCAGCCCCAGCATTTT.

This chain uses TRBV30 with TRBJ1-5, with 8 bases identical to TRBD1. Germline-derived CDR1 and CDR2 are GTSNPN and SVGIG (reference sequence). V was pared by 2 bases and J by 6 bases, with 9 bases of the junction left unmatched. The CDR3 extends over 15 amino acids. In DNA, the CDR3 is TGTGCCTGGAGTAGATCAGGGGGCCCGAGTCAGCCCCAGCATTTT. Translation: CAWSRSGGPSQPQHF.

CDR3 sequence reads: CASSKDGTGIAFF. The CDR3 DNA reads TGTGCCAGCAGTAAAGATGGGACAGGGATAGCTTTCTTT. The gene calls are TRBV27 and TRBJ1-1; 9 bases are shared with TRBD1. The CDR3 is 13 residues long. V lost 5 bases to trimming and J lost 10 bases; unmatched junction nucleotides: 8. Germline V CDR1 and CDR2: MNHEY, SMNVEV (reference sequence).

The rearrangement uses TRBV4-1 and TRBJ2-3; 9 nucleotides align to TRBD1. The CDR3 sequence is 14 residues long. Germline CDR1 and CDR2: MGHRA and YSYEKL. Trimming took 6 bases from V and 5 from J; bases not matched to a gene: 6. The CDR3 coding sequence is TGCGCCAGCAGTGGGGGACAGGGCTTAGATACGCAGTATTTT. It is translated as CASSGGQGLDTQYF.

This clone was seen only a few times. The chain joins TRBV10-1 to TRBJ1-3; D not resolved. This CDR3 spans 14 amino acids. Germline V gene data show CDR1 as WNHNN and CDR2 as SYGVQD (reference sequence). Deletions cut 3 bases from V and 0 bases from J, with 6 bases between. Here the CDR3 DNA reads TGCGCCAGCAGTGATTCAAGCTCTGGAAACACCATATATTTT. Protein product: CASSDSSSGNTIYF.

The chain is built from TRBV28 and TRBJ2-1, with TRBD2 matching over 9 bases. V lost 2 bases and J lost 5; bases outside the gene matches: 16. CDR3 length equals 19 residues. Germline V gives CDR1 MDHEN, CDR2 SYDVKM. The CDR3 region has the DNA TGTGCCAGCAGTTTACCTCGGCGGGAGGGCCCTCTGCGGGACAATGAGCAGTTCTTC. Its translation is CASSLPRREGPLRDNEQFF.

The chain employs TRBV5-1 and TRBJ1-4; D ambiguous. Germline V gene data show CDR1 as SGHRS and CDR2 as YFSETQ. V lost 1 base and J 4 bases, leaving 5 bases between the germline ends. CDR3 length: 13 amino acids. In DNA, the CDR3 is TGCGCCAGCAGCTTGCTCTATAATGAAAAACTGTTTTTT. It translates to CASSLLYNEKLFF.

The rearrangement joins TRBV9 to TRBJ2-2; no firm D call. The germline V and J ends were trimmed by 0 bases and 1 base, with 4 bases remaining between them. The CDR3 sequence is 14 residues long. In germline, CDR1 is SGDLS, CDR2 YYNGEE. The CDR3 bases are TGTGCCAGCAGCGTAGCAGGGAACACCGGGGAGCTGTTTTTT. It is translated as CASSVAGNTGELFF.

V gene TRBV5-6 combines with J gene TRBJ1-2; D remains unclear. The V end lost 7 bases, the J end lost 5 bases, and 9 bases lay between the germline ends. This CDR3 spans 11 amino acids. Germline V gene sequence: CDR1 SGHDT, CDR2 YYEEEE. The CDR3 spells CASGYLYGYTF. CDR3 nucleotides: TGTGCCAGCGGATACCTTTATGGCTACACCTTC.

This clone was counted once. CDR3 residues: CASSSAGGGWDEQYF. The CDR3 region has the DNA TGTGCCAGCAGTTCCGCGGGCGGGGGATGGGACGAGCAGTACTTC. V usage is TRBV27 and J usage is TRBJ2-7; 7 bases are a match to TRBD2. Germline-derived CDR1 and CDR2 are MNHEY and SMNVEV (reference sequence). Trimming cost V 4 bases and J 5 bases; bases outside gene matches: 11. CDR3 size: 15 residues.

This chain connects TRBV4-2 to TRBJ2-7, with 8 bases lining up with TRBD1. Germline V gives CDR1 LGHNA, CDR2 YNFKEQ. V lost 0 bases to trimming and J lost 0 bases; unmatched junction nucleotides: 1. The CDR3 has 15 amino acids. The CDR3 coding sequence is TGTGCCAGCAGCCAAGAAGGGACAGGCTCCTACGAGCAGTACTTC. It codes for CASSQEGTGSYEQYF.

The V call is TRBV12-2, the J call TRBJ1-1. TRBV12-2 corresponds to a pseudogene. The CDR3 has 15 amino acids. CDR3 bases: TGTGCAAGTCGCTTAGTGCCAGGAGTGGAAACTGAAGCTTTCTTT. Translated, it gives CASRLVPGVETEAFF.

This clone occurred a few times. The chain combines TRBV28 with TRBJ2-1, with TRBD1 matching 7 bases. The CDR3 runs 14 residues. Germline CDR1 MDHEN, CDR2 SYDVKM. V shed 5 bases, J shed 7 bases, and the junction held 8 bases outside the gene matches. The CDR3 region has the DNA TGTGCCAGCAGTACAGACGTCAGGGGGAATGAGCAGTTCTTC. Its protein product is CASSTDVRGNEQFF.

This clone was detected only once. The V and J genes are TRBV6-1 and TRBJ1-4; D is unclear. Per germline, CDR1 MNHNS and CDR2 SASEGT. The CDR3 length is 15 residues. V gave up 2 bases and J gave up 5 bases, with 12 bases separating them. This CDR3 reads CASSELLSKNEKLFF. For the CDR3, the DNA is TGTGCCAGCAGTGAACTACTTTCTAAGAATGAAAAACTGTTTTTT.

The chain combines TRBV29-1 with TRBJ2-1, with TRBD1 as a possible D gene (5 bases). Looked up from germline, CDR1 is SQVTM and CDR2 is ANQGSEA. The CDR3 extends over 12 amino acids. The ends were cut back, 2 bases at V and 8 bases at J, with 10 bases in the middle. CDR3 in amino acids: CSVESSGYEQFF. CDR3 coding DNA: TGCAGCGTTGAAAGCTCAGGGTATGAGCAGTTCTTC.

This chain links TRBV11-2 with TRBJ2-3, with a tentative D call TRBD1 (5 bases). CDR1 is SGHAT, CDR2 FQNNGV, per germline. The CDR3 loop spans 14 amino acids. The V end was cut by 5 bases, the J end by 2 bases, with 11 bases between. In DNA form, the CDR3 reads TGTGCCAGCAGCATAACAGGCTACACAGATACGCAGTATTTT. Its translation: CASSITGYTDTQYF.

The chain couples TRBV7-8 to TRBJ2-6, with 9 bases identical to TRBD2. Germline V gives CDR1 SGHVS, CDR2 FQNEAQ. The V gene end was trimmed by 5 bases and the J gene end by 2 bases; junction bases not matched to a gene: 13. The CDR3 is 19 residues long. This CDR3 is CASSHPPAGGKTGANVLTF. CDR3 nucleotides: TGTGCCAGCAGCCACCCTCCAGCGGGAGGAAAAACTGGGGCCAACGTCCTGACTTTC.

V is TRBV9 and J is TRBJ2-5; TRBD2 agrees at 7 bases. Germline loops: CDR1 SGDLS, CDR2 YYNGEE. CDR3 length equals 15 residues. The V segment lost 3 bases and the J segment 8 bases; nucleotides outside the gene matches: 13. CDR3 sequence reads: CASSAGGGSRDTQYF. CDR3 sequence (DNA): TGTGCCAGCAGCGCCGGAGGCGGGAGCAGGGATACCCAGTACTTC.

J is TRBJ2-1 and V is TRBV30; D remains ambiguous. V lost 3 bases, J lost 8 bases, and 20 bases lay in between. CDR3 length: 15 amino acids. From germline, CDR1 is GTSNPN and CDR2 SVGIG (reference sequence). CDR3 sequence (DNA): TGTGCCTGGAGGAAAATCGGGCTAAGAGTATATGAGCAGTTCTTC. Its protein product is CAWRKIGLRVYEQFF.

V is TRBV9 and J is TRBJ2-1; weak D call: TRBD2 (5 bases). CDR1 is SGDLS, CDR2 YYNGEE, per germline. The germline V and J ends were trimmed by 0 bases and 5 bases, with 18 bases remaining between them. This CDR3 comprises 17 residues. The CDR3 is CASSVGSLGSADNEQFF. Written as DNA, the CDR3 is TGTGCCAGCAGCGTAGGGTCCCTTGGTAGCGCAGACAATGAGCAGTTCTTC.

CDR3 protein: CASSHRGPAPAKETQYF. The CDR3 bases are TGTGCCAGCAGCCATAGGGGGCCAGCCCCCGCTAAAGAGACCCAGTACTTC. This rearrangement joins TRBV11-3 to TRBJ2-5; 7 nucleotides match TRBD1. Germline assignment: CDR1 SGHNT and CDR2 YENEEA. The V segment lost 5 bases and the J segment 3 bases; nucleotides outside the gene matches: 15. The CDR3 spans 17 residues.

The chain couples TRBV4-2 to TRBJ2-2; D not certain. V was shortened by 1 base and J by 4 bases, with 1 base between the two germline ends. This CDR3 is 12 amino acids long. Germline V gives CDR1 LGHNA, CDR2 YNFKEQ. The CDR3 sequence is CASSQVTGELFF. The CDR3 DNA follows: TGTGCCAGCAGCCAAGTCACCGGGGAGCTGTTTTTT.

This chain links TRBV7-2 with TRBJ1-4; 7 bases match TRBD1. In germline, CDR1 is SGHTA, CDR2 FQGNSA. With 5 bases clipped from V and 4 bases from J, the junction kept 4 bases outside the gene matches. This CDR3 spans 14 amino acids. The CDR3 protein is CASSLTGNNEKLFF. CDR3 nucleotides: TGTGCCAGCAGCCTGACAGGGAATAATGAAAAACTGTTTTTT.